This TCR beta chain originates from a study of CD8+ T cells in alopecia areata (dated by TCRdb to between 2018 and 2020). Study-wide context: The treated patients, all with moderate-to-severe alopecia areata, were enrolled in an open-label pilot trial of oral tofacitinib given at 5 to 10 mg twice daily. Tofacitinib was given for 6 to 18 months, followed by 6 months of follow-up off drug to assess delayed response and recurrence. The study used high-throughput TCRbeta sequencing to examine T cell clonal expansion in alopecia areata, in both the C3H/HeJ mouse model and human patients. Human TCRbeta sequencing covered scalp tissue and sorted CD4+ and CD8+ peripheral blood T cells from patchy and totalis/universalis alopecia areata patients and healthy controls. Patients on tofacitinib were biopsied at baseline and after 4 and 24 weeks of treatment, and several of the patients also had a later scalp biopsy. Scalp clonality was compared across normal scalp (n=4), patchy alopecia areata scalp (n=8), and alopecia totalis/universalis scalp (n=8). RNA was extracted with the PAXgene miRNA kit for fixed scalp, the miRNeasy kit for PBMCs, and the RNeasy kit for mouse skin. Amplification of TCRbeta CDR3 regions was done by immunoSEQ multiplex PCR using 35 Vbeta forward primers and 13 Jbeta reverse primers. The full study reports these points: Unlike mouse skin, where gammadelta T cells dominate, normal human skin contains resident alphabeta T cells that get sequenced too, which complicates analysis of the scalp TCR repertoire. Compared with normal scalp, lesional scalp, particularly in alopecia totalis/universalis, had higher clonality and more expanded CD8+ clones, which suggests antigenic drive. Shared TCR sequences between patients were less evident than in mice, which may be partly attributable to HLA diversity in the patient population.

Sample time point, as interpreted from the label and publication: baseline before oral tofacitinib. From alopecia areata patients, peripheral blood was collected along with lesional scalp punch biopsies. After PBMCs were isolated by density centrifugation and stained for CD3, CD4 and CD8, a FACSAria was used to sort CD4+ and CD8+ T cells. Receptor amplification or capture employed the immunoSEQ multiplex PCR assay. For TCR sequencing, RNA was extracted from every sample and reverse transcribed into cDNA to serve as template. SuperScript III was used to make first-strand cDNA, primed with a 2:1 mix of oligo-dT and random hexamers. A synthetic immune receptor repertoire was used to gauge amplification bias, and whatever bias remained was removed computationally. The paper's processing steps were these. Raw reads were preprocessed for error removal, and CDR3 was defined according to IMGT conventions as running from the conserved cysteine to phenylalanine. To get clonality, Shannon entropy was normalized by log2 of the number of productive unique TCRs and the result was subtracted from 1. Scalp TCRbeta sequences were cross-referenced with sorted blood CD4 and CD8 repertoires so that the CD4 or CD8 identity of scalp clones could be inferred. TCRdb provides this immuneACCESS table in a form limited to in-frame rearrangements. Some clones are lacking; in checked studies, under half of them reflect an unresolved V gene, and why the rest are absent is not known. V, J and clone size are those of that table, while D and trimming were read from the DNA. This sample comprises some 180,000 clones, roughly 60% of them detected only once. 1.5% to 2% of the sample is taken by the ten largest.

Regarding this clone: There is no known antigen for this receptor. Base qualities are not provided; no much larger clone lies one nucleotide away.

The V end loses 3 bases and the J end loses 3 bases, and a stretch of 2 bases separates them. From the cysteine through the phenylalanine, the CDR3 covers 11 amino acids. Here the CDR3 DNA is all that survives: 33 bases in frame from base 1. CDR1 and CDR2, per the germline V gene (reference sequence), are DFQATT and SNEGSKA. The sequence joins TRBV20-1 to TRBJ1-4, with the D gene not confidently named. Sequencing used CD4+ T cells sorted from blood, obtained at week 0. This sequence was found in a human donor with alopecia areata. The DNA is as follows: TGCAGTGCTAGCTCTAATGAAAAACTGTTTTTT. This encodes CSASSNEKLFF.